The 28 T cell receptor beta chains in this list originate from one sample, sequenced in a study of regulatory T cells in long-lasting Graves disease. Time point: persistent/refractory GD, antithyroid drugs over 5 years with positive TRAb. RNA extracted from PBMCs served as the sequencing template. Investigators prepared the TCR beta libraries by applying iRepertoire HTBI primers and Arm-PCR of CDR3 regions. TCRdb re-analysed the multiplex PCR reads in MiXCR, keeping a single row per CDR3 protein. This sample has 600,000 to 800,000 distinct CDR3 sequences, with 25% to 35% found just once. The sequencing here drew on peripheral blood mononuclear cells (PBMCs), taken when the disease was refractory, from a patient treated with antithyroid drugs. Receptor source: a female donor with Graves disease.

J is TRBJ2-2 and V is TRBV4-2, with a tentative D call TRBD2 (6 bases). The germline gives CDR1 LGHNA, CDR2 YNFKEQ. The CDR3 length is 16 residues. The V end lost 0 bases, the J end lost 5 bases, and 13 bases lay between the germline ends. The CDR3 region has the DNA TGTGCCAGCAGCCAAGATTTGGGAGGAGGGACCGGGGAGCTGTTTTTT. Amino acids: CASSQDLGGGTGELFF.

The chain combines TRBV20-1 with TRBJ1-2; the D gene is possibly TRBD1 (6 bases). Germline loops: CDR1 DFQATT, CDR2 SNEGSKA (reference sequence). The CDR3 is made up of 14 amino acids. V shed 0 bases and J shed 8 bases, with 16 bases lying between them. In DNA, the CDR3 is TGCAGTGCTAGAGATCGGGGGGCAGTAGGAGGCTACACCTTC. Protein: CSARDRGAVGGYTF.

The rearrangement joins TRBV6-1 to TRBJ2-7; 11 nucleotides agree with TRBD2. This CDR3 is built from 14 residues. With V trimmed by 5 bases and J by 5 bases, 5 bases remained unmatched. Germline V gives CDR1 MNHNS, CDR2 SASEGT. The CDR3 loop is CASSRLAGRNEQYF. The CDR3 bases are TGTGCCAGCAGTCGACTAGCGGGAAGGAACGAGCAGTACTTC.

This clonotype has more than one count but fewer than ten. The CDR3 reads CASSLVVRTGVGTEAFF. DNA of the CDR3: TGCGCCAGCAGCTTGGTGGTCAGGACAGGTGTGGGCACTGAAGCTTTCTTT. V is TRBV5-1 and J is TRBJ1-1; TRBD1 matches at 7 bases. Germline assignment: CDR1 SGHRS and CDR2 YFSETQ. Trimming cost V 0 bases and J 4 bases; bases outside gene matches: 12. This CDR3 comprises 17 residues. Drawing the rest from reference TRBV5-1 and TRBJ1-1, the complete variable domain is KAGVTQTPRYLIKTRGQQVTLSCSPISGHRSVSWYQQTPGQGLQFLFEYFSETQRNKGNFPGRFSGRQFSNSRSEMNVSTLELGDSALYLCASSLVVRTGVGTEAFFGQGTRLTVV.

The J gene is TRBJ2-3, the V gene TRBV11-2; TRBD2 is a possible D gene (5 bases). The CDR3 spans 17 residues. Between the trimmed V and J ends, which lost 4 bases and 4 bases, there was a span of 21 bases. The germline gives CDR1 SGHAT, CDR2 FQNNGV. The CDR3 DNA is TGTGCCAGCAGCTCTCCCGGAGGACGCACAATCGCAGATACGCAGTATTTT. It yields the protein CASSSPGGRTIADTQYF.

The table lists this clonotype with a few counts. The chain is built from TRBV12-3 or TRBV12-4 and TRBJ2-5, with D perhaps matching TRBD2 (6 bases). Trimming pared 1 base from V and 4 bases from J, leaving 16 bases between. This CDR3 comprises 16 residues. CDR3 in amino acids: CASSLGEARVGETQYF. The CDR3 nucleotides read TGTGCCAGCAGTTTAGGGGAGGCCCGGGTCGGAGAGACCCAGTACTTC.

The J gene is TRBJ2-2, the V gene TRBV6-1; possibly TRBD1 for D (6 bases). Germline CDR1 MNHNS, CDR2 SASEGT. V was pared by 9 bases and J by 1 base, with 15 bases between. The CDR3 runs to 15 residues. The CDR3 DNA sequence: TGTGCCAGTACGGTTGGGGGCCGGAACACCGGGGAGCTGTTTTTT. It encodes CASTVGGRNTGELFF.

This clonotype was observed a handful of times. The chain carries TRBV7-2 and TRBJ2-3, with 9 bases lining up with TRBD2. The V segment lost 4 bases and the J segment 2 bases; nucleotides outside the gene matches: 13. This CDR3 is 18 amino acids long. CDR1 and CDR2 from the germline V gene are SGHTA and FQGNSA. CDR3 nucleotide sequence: TGTGCCAGCAGCTGGGCTAGCGGGACTACCTCCCACACAGATACGCAGTATTTT. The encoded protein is CASSWASGTTSHTDTQYF.

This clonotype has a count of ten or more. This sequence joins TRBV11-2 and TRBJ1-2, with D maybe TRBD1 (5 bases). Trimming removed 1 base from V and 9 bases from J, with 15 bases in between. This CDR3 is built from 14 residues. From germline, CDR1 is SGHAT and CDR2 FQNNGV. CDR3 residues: CASSLVGSGRRYTF. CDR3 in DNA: TGTGCCAGCAGCTTAGTTGGGTCAGGGCGTCGCTACACCTTC. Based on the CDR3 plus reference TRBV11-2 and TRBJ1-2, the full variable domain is EAGVAQSPRYKIIEKRQSVAFWCNPISGHATLYWYQQILGQGPKLLIQFQNNGVVDDSQLPKDRFSAERLKGVDSTLKIQPAKLEDSAVYLCASSLVGSGRRYTFGSGTRLTVV.

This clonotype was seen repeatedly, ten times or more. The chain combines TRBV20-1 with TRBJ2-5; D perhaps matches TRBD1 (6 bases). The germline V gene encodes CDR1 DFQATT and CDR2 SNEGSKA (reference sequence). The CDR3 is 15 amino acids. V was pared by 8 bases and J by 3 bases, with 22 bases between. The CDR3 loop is CSWGQGSVGKETQYF. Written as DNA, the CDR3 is TGCAGTTGGGGGCAGGGATCCGTGGGGAAAGAGACCCAGTACTTC.

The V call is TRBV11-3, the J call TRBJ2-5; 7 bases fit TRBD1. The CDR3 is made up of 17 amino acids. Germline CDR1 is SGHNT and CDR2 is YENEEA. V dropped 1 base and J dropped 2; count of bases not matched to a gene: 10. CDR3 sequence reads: CASSLGPGTARQETQYF. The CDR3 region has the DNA TGTGCCAGCAGCTTAGGGCCCGGGACAGCGAGACAAGAGACCCAGTACTTC.

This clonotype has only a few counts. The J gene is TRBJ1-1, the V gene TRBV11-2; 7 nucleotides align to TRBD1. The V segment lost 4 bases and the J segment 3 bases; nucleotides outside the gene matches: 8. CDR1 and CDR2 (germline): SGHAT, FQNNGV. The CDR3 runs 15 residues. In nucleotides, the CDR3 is TGTGCCAGCAGCTACACCGGGACAGAGTACACTGAAGCTTTCTTT. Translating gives CASSYTGTEYTEAFF.

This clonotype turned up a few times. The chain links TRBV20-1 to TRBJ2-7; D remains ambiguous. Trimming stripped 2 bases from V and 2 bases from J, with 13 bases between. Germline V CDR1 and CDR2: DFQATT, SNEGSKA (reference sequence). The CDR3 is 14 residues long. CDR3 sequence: CSARSKDMPYEQYF. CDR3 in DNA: TGCAGTGCTAGATCAAAAGACATGCCCTACGAGCAGTACTTC.

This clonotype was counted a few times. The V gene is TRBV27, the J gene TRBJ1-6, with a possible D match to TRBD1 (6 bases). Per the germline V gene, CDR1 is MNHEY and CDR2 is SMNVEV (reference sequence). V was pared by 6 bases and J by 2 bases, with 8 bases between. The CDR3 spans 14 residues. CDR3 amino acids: CASSRTAYNSPLHF. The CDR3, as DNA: TGTGCCAGCAGCAGGACAGCCTATAATTCACCCCTCCACTTT.

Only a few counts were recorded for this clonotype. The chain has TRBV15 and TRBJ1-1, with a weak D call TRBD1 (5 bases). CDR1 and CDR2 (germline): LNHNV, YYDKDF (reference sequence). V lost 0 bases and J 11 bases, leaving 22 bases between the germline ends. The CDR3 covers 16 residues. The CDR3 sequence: CATSRDQGPGVKDAFF. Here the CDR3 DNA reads TGTGCCACCAGCAGAGATCAAGGGCCGGGGGTAAAGGACGCTTTCTTT.

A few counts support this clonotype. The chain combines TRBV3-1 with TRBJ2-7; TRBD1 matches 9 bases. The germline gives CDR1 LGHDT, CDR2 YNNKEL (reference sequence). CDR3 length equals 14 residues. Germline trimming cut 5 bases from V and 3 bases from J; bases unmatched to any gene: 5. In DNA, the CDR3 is TGTGCCAGCAGCTACAGGGGGCCCAACTACGAGCAGTACTTC. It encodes CASSYRGPNYEQYF.

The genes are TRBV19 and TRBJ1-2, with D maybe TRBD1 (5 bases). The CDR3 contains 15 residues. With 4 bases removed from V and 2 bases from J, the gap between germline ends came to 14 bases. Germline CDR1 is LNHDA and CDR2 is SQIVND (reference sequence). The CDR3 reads CASSNKVEGNYGYTF. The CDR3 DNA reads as TGTGCCAGTAGTAACAAGGTGGAGGGGAACTATGGCTACACCTTC.

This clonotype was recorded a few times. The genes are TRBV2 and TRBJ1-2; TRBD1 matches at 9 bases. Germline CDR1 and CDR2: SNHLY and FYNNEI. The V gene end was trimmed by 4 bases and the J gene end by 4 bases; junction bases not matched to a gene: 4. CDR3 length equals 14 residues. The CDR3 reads CASSGSGQGYGYTF. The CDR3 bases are TGTGCCAGCAGTGGGTCGGGACAGGGCTATGGCTACACCTTC.

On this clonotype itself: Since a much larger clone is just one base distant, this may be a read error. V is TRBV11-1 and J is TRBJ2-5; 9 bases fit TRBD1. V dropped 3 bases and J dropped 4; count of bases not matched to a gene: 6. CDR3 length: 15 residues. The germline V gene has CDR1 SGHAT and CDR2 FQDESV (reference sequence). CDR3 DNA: TGTGCCAGCAGCTTCGGACAGGGGACCGGAGAGACCCAGTACTTC. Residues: CASSFGQGTGETQYF.

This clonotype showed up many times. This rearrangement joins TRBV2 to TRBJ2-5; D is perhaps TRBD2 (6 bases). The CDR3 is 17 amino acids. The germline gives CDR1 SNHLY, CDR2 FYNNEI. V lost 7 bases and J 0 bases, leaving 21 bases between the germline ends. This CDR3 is CASTSTGWRGDQETQYF. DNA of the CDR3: TGTGCCAGCACCTCAACGGGGTGGCGGGGTGACCAAGAGACCCAGTACTTC.

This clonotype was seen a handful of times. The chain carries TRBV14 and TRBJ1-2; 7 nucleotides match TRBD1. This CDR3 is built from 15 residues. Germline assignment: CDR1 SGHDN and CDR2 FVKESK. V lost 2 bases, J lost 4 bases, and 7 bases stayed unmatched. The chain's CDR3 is CASSQLPGQFYGYTF. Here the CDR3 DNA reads TGTGCCAGCAGCCAATTACCGGGACAGTTCTATGGCTACACCTTC.

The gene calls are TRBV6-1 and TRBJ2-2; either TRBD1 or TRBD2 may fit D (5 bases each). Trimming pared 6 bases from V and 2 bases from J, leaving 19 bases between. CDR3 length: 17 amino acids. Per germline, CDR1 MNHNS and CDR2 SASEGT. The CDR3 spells CASSLLPLRGNTGELFF. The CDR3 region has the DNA TGTGCCAGCAGCCTCCTACCACTCCGGGGCAACACCGGGGAGCTGTTTTTT.

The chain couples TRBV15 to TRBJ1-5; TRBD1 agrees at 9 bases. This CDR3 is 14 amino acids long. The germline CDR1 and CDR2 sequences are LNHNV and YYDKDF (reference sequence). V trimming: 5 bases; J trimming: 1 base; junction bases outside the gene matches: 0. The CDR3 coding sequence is TGTGCCACCAGCGGACAGGGGAGCAATCAGCCCCAGCATTTT. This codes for CATSGQGSNQPQHF.

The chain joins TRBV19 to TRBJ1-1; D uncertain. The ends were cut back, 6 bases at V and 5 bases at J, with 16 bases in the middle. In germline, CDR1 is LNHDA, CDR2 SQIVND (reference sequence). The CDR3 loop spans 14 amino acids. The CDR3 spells CASRDPTSITEAFF. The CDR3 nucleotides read TGTGCCAGTAGGGACCCGACTTCAATAACTGAAGCTTTCTTT.

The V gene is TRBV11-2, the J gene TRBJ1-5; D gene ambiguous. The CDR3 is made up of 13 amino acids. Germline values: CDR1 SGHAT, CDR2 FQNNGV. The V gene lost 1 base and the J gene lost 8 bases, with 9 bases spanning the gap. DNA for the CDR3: TGTGCCAGCAGCTTAGGAGGGTGGAAGCCCCAGCATTTT. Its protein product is CASSLGGWKPQHF.

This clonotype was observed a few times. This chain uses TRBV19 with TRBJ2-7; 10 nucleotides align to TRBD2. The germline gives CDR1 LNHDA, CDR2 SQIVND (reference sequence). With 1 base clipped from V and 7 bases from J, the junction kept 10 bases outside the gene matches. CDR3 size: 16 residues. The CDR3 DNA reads TGTGCCAGTAGTATAGGTCCCACTAGCGGGACTCGGGAGCAGTACTTC. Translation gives CASSIGPTSGTREQYF.

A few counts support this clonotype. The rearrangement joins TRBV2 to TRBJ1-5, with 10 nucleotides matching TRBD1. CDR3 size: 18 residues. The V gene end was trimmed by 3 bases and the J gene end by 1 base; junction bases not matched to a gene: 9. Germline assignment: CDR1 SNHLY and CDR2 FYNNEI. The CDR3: CASSDIRGQGVSNQPQHF. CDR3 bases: TGTGCCAGCAGTGACATTCGAGGACAGGGGGTAAGCAATCAGCCCCAGCATTTT.

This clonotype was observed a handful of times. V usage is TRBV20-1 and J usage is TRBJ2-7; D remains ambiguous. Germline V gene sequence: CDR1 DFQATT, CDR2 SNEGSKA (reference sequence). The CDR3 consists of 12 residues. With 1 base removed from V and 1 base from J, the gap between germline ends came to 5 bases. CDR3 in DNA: TGCAGTGCTAGAGGTGCGTCCTACGAGCAGTACTTC. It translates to CSARGASYEQYF.